This T cell receptor beta chain was sequenced in a study of OX40 agonist ivuxolimab in advanced cancers. Study-level findings and limits: Clonal expansion was among the lowest in partial responders at 0.1-3.0 mg/kg, especially CD8+. Still undetermined is the antigen specificity of the expanded peripheral T cells.

Using immunoSEQ multiplex PCR, the repertoire was profiled, and TCRdb retains in-frame clones only, with some absent. The table records 100,000 to 150,000 clones, around 93% of them present only once. The CDR3 length is 12 residues. The V gene lost 4 bases and the J gene lost 4 bases, with 6 bases spanning the gap. Per the germline V gene, CDR1 is SGHNT and CDR2 is YYREEE (reference sequence). Concerning this clone itself: The antigen is unknown.

The rearrangement joins TRBV5-4 to TRBJ2-1; D is unresolved. This sequence originates from an adult with an advanced solid tumor such as melanoma, head and neck, liver or kidney cancer. The starting material was CD4+ or CD8+ T cells sorted from blood, obtained in a trial of the OX40 agonist ivuxolimab. In DNA, the CDR3 is TGTGCCAGCAGCCGAGAATACAATGAGCAGTTCTTC. Translation gives CASSREYNEQFF.